The T cell receptor beta chain described here comes from a study of blood T cell repertoires in COVID-19. Study information: Samples of COVID-19 (acute and convalescent) were obtained from the United States, Italy and Spain. PBMCs, B-cell-depleted T cells, or T cells were the source of the cDNA or gDNA that made up the material.

As processed by the authors: Estimates of nucleated cell counts were drawn from the amplification of reference gene primers. The repertoire was sequenced with immunoSEQ multiplex PCR; TCRdb's copy has only in-frame clones and lacks some. Clone size and V and J calls were adopted from that table, with D and trimming inferred from the DNA. Among approximately 180,000 clones, 80% to 90% were seen once, and the ten largest hold around 3.3%. The CDR3 has 17 residues. Trimming left V 1 base short and J 6 bases short, with 19 bases between. CDR1 and CDR2 from the germline V gene are MGHRA and YSYEKL. Sequencing was done on a sample of peripheral blood. The sequence was obtained from a man in his sixties with acute or convalescent COVID-19. The V and J genes are TRBV4-1 and TRBJ2-1; D is perhaps TRBD2 (6 bases). This chain's CDR3 is CASSQVTGRGARNEQFF. CDR3 bases: TGCGCCAGCAGCCAAGTTACGGGCCGCGGGGCCCGCAATGAGCAGTTCTTC.